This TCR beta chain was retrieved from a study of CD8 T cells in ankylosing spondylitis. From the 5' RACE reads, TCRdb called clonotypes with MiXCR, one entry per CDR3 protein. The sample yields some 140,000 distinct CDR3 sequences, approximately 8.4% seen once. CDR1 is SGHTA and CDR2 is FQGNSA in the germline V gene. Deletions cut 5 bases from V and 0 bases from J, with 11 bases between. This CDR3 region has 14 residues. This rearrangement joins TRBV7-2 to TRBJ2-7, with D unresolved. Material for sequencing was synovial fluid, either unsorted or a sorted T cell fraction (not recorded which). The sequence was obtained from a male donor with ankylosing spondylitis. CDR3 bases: TGTGCCAGCAGCCCGCCTCATGGCTCCTACGAGCAGTACTTC. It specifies CASSPPHGSYEQYF.